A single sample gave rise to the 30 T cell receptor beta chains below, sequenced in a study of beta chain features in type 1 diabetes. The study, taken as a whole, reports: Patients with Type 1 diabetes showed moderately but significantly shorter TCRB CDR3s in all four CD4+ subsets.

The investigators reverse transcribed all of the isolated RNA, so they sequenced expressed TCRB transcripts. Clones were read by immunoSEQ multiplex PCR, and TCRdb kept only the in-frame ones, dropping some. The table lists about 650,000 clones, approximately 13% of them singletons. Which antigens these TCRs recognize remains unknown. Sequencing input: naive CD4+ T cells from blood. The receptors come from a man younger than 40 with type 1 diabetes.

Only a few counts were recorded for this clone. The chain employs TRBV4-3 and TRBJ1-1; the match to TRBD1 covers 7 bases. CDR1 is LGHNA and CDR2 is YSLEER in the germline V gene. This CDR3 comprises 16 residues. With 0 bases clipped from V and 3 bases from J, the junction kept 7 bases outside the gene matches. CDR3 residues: CASSQDRAGGHTEAFF. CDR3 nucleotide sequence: TGCGCCAGCAGCCAAGATCGGGCAGGGGGTCACACTGAAGCTTTCTTT.

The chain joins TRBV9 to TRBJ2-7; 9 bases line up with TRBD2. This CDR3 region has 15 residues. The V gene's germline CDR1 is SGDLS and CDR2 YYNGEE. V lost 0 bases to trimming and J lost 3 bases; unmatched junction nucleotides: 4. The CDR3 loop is CASSVGGLANYEQYF. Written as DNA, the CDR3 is TGTGCCAGCAGCGTAGGAGGACTAGCGAACTACGAGCAGTACTTC.

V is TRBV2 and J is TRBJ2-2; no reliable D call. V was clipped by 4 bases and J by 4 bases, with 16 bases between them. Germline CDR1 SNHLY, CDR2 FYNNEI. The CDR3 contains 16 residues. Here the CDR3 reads CASSASAGYLTGELFF. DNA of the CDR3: TGTGCCAGCAGTGCCTCTGCCGGATACCTCACCGGGGAGCTGTTTTTT.

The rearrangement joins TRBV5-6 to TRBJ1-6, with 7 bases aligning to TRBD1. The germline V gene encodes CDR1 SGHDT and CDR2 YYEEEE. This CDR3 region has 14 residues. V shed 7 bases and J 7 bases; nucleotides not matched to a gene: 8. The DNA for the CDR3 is TGTGCCAGCGGAAAGGGACAGCCGAATTCACCCCTCCACTTT. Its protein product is CASGKGQPNSPLHF.

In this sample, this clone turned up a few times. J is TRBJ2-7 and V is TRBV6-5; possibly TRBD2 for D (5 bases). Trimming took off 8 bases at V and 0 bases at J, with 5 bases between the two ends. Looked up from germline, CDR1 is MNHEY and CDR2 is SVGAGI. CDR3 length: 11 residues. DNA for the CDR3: TGTGCCAGCGGGAGCTCCTACGAGCAGTACTTC. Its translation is CASGSSYEQYF.

The CDR3 DNA sequence: TGCGCCAGCAGCTTGGGACTAGGATTCACAGATACGCAGTATTTT. Protein: CASSLGLGFTDTQYF. The chain joins TRBV5-1 to TRBJ2-3; perhaps TRBD2 as D (6 bases). V shed 0 bases and J shed 2 bases, with 10 bases lying between them. CDR1 and CDR2 (germline): SGHRS, YFSETQ. The CDR3 contains 15 residues.

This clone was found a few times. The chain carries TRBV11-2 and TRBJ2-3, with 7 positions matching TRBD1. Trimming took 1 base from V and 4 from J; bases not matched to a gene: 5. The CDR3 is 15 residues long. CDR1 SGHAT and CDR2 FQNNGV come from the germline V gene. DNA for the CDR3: TGTGCCAGCAGCTTAGTCGACAGGGTCCCAGATACGCAGTATTTT. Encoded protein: CASSLVDRVPDTQYF.

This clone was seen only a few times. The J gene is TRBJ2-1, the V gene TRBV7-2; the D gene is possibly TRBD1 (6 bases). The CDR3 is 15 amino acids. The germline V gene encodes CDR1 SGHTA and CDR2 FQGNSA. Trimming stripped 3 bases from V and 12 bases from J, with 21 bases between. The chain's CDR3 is CASSFGQIPNEWQFF. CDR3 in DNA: TGTGCCAGCAGCTTCGGACAGATCCCTAATGAGTGGCAGTTCTTC.

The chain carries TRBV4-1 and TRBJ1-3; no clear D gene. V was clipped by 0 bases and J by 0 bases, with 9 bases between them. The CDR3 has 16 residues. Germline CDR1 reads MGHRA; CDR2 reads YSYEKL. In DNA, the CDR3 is TGCGCCAGCAGCCAAGATTACACGGACTCTGGAAACACCATATATTTT. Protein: CASSQDYTDSGNTIYF.

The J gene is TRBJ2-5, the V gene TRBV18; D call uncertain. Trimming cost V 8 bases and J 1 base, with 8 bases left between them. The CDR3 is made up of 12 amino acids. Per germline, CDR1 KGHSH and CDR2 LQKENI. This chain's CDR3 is CASRAPQETQYF. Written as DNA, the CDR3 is TGTGCCAGCCGGGCGCCCCAAGAGACCCAGTACTTC.

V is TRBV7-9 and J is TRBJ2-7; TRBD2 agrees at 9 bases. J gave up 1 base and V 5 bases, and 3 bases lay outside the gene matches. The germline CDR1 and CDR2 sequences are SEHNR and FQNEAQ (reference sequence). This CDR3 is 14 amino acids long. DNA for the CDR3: TGTGCCAGCAGCAATAGCGGGGGTTCCTACGAGCAGTACTTC. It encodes CASSNSGGSYEQYF.

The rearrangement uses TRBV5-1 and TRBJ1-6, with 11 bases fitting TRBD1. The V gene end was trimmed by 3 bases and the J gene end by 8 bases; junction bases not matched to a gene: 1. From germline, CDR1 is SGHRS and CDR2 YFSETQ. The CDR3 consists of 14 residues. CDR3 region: CASSWGQGDSPLHF. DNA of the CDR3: TGCGCCAGCAGCTGGGGACAGGGGGATTCACCCCTCCACTTT.

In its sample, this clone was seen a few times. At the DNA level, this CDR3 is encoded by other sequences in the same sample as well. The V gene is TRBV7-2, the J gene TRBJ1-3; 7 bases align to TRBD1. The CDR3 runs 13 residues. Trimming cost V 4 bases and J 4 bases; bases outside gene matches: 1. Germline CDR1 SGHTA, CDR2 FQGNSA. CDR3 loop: CASSSQGGNTIYF. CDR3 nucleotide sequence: TGTGCCAGCAGCTCACAGGGGGGAAACACCATATATTTT. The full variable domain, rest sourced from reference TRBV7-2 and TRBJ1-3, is GAGVSQSPSNKVTEKGKDVELRCDPISGHTALYWYRQSLGQGLEFLIYFQGNSAPDKSGLPSDRFSAERTGGSVSTLTIQRTQQEDSAVYLCASSSQGGNTIYFGEGSWLTVV.

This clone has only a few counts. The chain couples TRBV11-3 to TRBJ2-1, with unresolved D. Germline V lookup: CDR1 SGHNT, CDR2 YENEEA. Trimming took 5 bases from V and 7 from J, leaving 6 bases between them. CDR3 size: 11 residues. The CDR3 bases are TGTGCCAGCAGCCCTCGGAATGAGCAGTTCTTC. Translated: CASSPRNEQFF.

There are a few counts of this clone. CDR3 nucleotides: TGTGCCAGCAGCGTAAGTGGGCGATCGGTGGCGGGCAATGAGCAGTTCTTC. This translates into CASSVSGRSVAGNEQFF. The chain has TRBV9 and TRBJ2-1; TRBD2 is a possible D gene (5 bases). Trimming removed 1 base at V and 6 bases at J, with 20 bases between. CDR1 is SGDLS, CDR2 YYNGEE, per germline. CDR3 size: 17 residues.

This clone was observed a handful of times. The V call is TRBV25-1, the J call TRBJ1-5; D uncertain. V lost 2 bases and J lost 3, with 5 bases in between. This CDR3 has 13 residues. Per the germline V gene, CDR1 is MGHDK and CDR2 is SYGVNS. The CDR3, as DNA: TGTGCCAGCAGTGAACGGTACAATCAGCCCCAGCATTTT. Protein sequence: CASSERYNQPQHF.

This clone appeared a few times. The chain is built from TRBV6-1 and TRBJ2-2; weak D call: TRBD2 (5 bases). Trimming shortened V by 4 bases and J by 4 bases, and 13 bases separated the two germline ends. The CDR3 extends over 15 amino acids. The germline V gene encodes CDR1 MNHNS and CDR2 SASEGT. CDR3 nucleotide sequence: TGTGCCAGCAGTGTCTCGGTTGGAGGCACCGGGGAGCTGTTTTTT. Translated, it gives CASSVSVGGTGELFF.

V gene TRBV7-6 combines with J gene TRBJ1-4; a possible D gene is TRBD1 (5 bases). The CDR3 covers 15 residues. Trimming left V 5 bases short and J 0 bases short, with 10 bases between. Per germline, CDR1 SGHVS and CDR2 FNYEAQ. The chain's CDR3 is CASSGGTATNEKLFF. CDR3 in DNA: TGTGCCAGCAGCGGAGGGACGGCAACTAATGAAAAACTGTTTTTT.

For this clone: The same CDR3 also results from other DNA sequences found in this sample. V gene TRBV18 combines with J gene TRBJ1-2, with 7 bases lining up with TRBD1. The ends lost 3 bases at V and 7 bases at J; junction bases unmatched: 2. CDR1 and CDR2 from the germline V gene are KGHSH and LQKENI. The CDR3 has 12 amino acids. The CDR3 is CASSPPGGGYTF. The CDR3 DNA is TGTGCCAGCTCACCCCCAGGGGGTGGCTACACCTTC.

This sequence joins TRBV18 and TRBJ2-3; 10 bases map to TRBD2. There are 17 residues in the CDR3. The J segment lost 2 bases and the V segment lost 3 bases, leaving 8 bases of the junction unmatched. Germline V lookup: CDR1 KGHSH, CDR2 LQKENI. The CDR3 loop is CASSPPTSGDPTDTQYF. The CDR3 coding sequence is TGTGCCAGCTCACCTCCAACTAGCGGGGACCCCACAGATACGCAGTATTTT.

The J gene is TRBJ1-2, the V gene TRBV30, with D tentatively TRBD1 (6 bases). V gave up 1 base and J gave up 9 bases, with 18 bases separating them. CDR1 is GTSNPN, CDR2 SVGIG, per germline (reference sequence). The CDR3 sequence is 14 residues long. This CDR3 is CAWSGVGGGSRYTF. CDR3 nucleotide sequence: TGTGCCTGGAGTGGCGTGGGGGGCGGCAGTCGCTACACCTTC.

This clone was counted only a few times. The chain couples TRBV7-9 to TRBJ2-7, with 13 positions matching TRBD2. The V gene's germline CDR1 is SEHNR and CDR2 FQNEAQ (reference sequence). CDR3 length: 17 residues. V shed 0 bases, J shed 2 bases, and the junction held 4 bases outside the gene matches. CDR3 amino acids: CASSLAGTSGVTYEQYF. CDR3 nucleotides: TGTGCCAGCAGCTTAGCGGGGACTAGCGGGGTGACCTACGAGCAGTACTTC.

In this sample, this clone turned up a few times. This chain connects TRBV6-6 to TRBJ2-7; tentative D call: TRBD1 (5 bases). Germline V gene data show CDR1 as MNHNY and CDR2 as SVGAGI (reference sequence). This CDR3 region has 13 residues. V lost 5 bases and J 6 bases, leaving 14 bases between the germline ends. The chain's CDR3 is CASSIRELSEQYF. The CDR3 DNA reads TGTGCCAGCAGTATCAGGGAACTCTCCGAGCAGTACTTC.

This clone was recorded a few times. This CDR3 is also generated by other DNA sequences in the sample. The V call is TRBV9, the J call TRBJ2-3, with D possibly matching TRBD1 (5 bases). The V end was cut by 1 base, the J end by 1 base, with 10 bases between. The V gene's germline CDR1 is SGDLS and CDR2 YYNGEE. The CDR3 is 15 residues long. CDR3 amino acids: CASSVLQGGTDTQYF. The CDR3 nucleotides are TGTGCCAGCAGCGTACTGCAGGGCGGCACAGATACGCAGTATTTT.

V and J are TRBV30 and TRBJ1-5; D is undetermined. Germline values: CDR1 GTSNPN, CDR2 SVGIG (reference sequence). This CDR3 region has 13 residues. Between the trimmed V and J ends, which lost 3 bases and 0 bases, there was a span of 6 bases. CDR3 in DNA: TGTGCCTGGAGAGGTCTTAGCAATCAGCCCCAGCATTTT. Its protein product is CAWRGLSNQPQHF.

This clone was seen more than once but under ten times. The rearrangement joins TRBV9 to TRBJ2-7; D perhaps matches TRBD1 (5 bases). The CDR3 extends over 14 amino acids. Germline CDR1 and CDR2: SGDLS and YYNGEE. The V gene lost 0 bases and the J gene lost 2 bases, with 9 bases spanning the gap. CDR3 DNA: TGTGCCAGCAGCGTAGCCCCCAGGGCCTACGAGCAGTACTTC. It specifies CASSVAPRAYEQYF.

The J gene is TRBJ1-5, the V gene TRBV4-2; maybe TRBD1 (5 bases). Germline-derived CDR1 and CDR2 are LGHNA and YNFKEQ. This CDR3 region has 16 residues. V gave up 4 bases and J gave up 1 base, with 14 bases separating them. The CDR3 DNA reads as TGTGCCAGCAGCCCTACGGTGGGGGAGAGCAATCAGCCCCAGCATTTT. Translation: CASSPTVGESNQPQHF.

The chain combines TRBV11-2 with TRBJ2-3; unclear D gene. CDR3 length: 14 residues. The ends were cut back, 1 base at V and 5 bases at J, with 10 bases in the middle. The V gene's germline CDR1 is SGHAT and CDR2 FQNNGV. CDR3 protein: CASSLVFDEDTQYF. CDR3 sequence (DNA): TGTGCCAGCAGCTTAGTGTTTGATGAAGATACGCAGTATTTT.

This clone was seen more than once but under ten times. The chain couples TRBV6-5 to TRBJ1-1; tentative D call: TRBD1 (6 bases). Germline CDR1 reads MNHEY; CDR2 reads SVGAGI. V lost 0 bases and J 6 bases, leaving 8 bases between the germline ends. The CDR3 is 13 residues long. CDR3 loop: CASSYSQGAEAFF. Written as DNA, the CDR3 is TGTGCCAGCAGTTACTCACAGGGCGCTGAAGCTTTCTTT.

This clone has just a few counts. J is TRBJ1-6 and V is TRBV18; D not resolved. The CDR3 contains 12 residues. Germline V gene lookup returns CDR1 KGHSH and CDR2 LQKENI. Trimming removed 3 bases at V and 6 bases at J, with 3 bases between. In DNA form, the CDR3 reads TGTGCCAGCTCACCCCTTAATTCACCCCTCCACTTT. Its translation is CASSPLNSPLHF.